This is a list of T cell receptor beta chains from one sample in a study of T cell responses to AZD1222 COVID-19 vaccine. Clones were sequenced by immunoSEQ multiplex PCR, and TCRdb holds only the in-frame ones, with some missing. Among about 100,000 clones listed, around nine tenths were seen once. The sequenced sample was peripheral blood, obtained 28 days after the second AZD1222 dose. These receptors originate from an adult who received the AZD1222 COVID-19 vaccine. The CDR3 runs from the conserved cysteine through the conserved F or W. The size of a clone is reported for some rows only, either as once, few or many, or as a class for expanded clones.

CASIDPRLSGNTIYF,TRBV6-5,TRBJ1-3,few
CASSSPGPWDSPLHF,TRBV27,TRBJ1-6,.
CASSLRTGTYEQYF,TRBV7-2,TRBJ2-7,once
CASSEKGNQPQHF,TRBV6-4,TRBJ1-5,.
CASSIGGLPQHF,TRBV19,TRBJ1-5,.
CASRSGQGGSYEQYF,TRBV7-9,TRBJ2-7,.
CASSYRDEDYGYTF,TRBV6-5,TRBJ1-2,.
CAWSTGFGFESANYGYTF,TRBV30,TRBJ1-2,.
CAIRGQGIIPEAFF,TRBV19,TRBJ1-1,.
CALFRGYGYTF,TRBV10-2,TRBJ1-2,.
CASSLGLGRNTEAFF,TRBV7-6,TRBJ1-1,.
CASSLELAGFGETQYF,TRBV11-2,TRBJ2-5,once
CASSQFPQGQGQPQHF,TRBV4-1,TRBJ1-5,.
CASSPRQGSDTQYF,TRBV7-2,TRBJ2-3,once
CASSPSATGGYYEQYF,TRBV18,TRBJ2-7,.
CAAGMSGGINEQYF,TRBV27,TRBJ2-7,.
CASSFPQGVTSEQFF,TRBV25-1,TRBJ2-1,.
CAWRGFPGTGGSPLHF,TRBV30,TRBJ1-6,.
CASSFLGSRTGGELFF,TRBV5-1,TRBJ2-2,.
CATRGGQISYEQYF,TRBV15,TRBJ2-7,.
CASTWGYNEQFF,TRBV30,TRBJ2-1,.
CASSPPGYNEQFF,TRBV7-9,TRBJ2-1,.
CASSLLAGGDQETQYF,TRBV5-1,TRBJ2-5,.
CASSYSGTGGSYEQYF,TRBV6-5,TRBJ2-7,once
CSVIEAGLFYGYTF,TRBV29-1,TRBJ1-2,.
CASNQDRINNEQFF,TRBV7-9,TRBJ2-1,.
CASSLQGGYEELFF,TRBV7-9,TRBJ1-4,few
CASSGNRGTYNEQFF,TRBV11-2,TRBJ2-1,.
CASSPRGVQPQHF,TRBV28,TRBJ1-5,.
CASNLPSNRGSGINGYTF,TRBV13,TRBJ1-2,.
CASSQGTLNQPQHF,TRBV4-2,TRBJ1-5,.
CASSVTSLPGFSYGYTF,TRBV9,TRBJ1-2,.
CASSPADRRTNEKLFF,TRBV5-1,TRBJ1-4,.
CATSDPGKVGTDTQYF,TRBV24-1,TRBJ2-3,.
CASLREVNTGELFF,TRBV2,TRBJ2-2,.
CASSLVTAQSYNEQFF,TRBV27,TRBJ2-1,.
CASSVTGGRGDTQYF,TRBV9,TRBJ2-3,.
CATSGQPPLGETYNEQFF,TRBV15,TRBJ2-1,.
CASSLAGANEKLFF,TRBV5-4,TRBJ1-4,.
CASSYPQGGSGNTIYF,TRBV6-5,TRBJ1-3,.
CASSPEWLAGGPGTGELFF,TRBV3-1/TRBV3-2,TRBJ2-2,.